This T cell receptor beta chain was sequenced in a study of cytomegalovirus exposure and HLA in healthy donors. 13 Jbeta primers and 60 Vbeta primers were used for the PCR. The method was immunoSEQ multiplex PCR; TCRdb's version includes in-frame clones alone and lacks a portion of them. This sample has 60,000 to 70,000 clones, with around 77% found just once. V lost 6 bases, J lost 5 bases, and 12 bases stayed unmatched. Germline CDR1 SEHNR, CDR2 FQNEAQ (reference sequence). The CDR3 covers 15 residues. This chain links TRBV7-9 with TRBJ2-7; 8 bases match TRBD2. Sequencing used PBMCs. This receptor was obtained from a male donor in good health and CMV-seropositive. The CDR3 region is CASRGSAGGPHEQYF. CDR3 bases: TGTGCCAGCAGGGGCTCTGCGGGGGGCCCCCACGAGCAGTACTTC.